These 21 T cell receptor beta chains share one sample of origin, sequenced in a study of vaccination and CD4 T cells after COVID-19. The study sequenced cultured CD4+ T cell DNA using the Oncomine TCR Beta short-read assay. TCRdb fed the PCR reads into MiXCR, producing one record per CDR3 protein. This sample has 7,500 to 8,500 distinct CDR3 sequences, with around 66% found just once. What these receptors recognize is not known. Specified treatment: roughly nine-day PBMC culture with coronavirus spike peptide pools or control peptides (ViraFEST assay). This material consisted of cultured CD4+ T cells from blood, taken after SARS-CoV-2 vaccination. These receptors all come from a human donor with COVID-19.

V gene TRBV20-1 combines with J gene TRBJ2-5, with D possibly being TRBD1 (5 bases). With 0 bases removed from V and 4 bases from J, the gap between germline ends came to 18 bases. This CDR3 region has 16 residues. Germline CDR1 and CDR2: DFQATT and SNEGSKA (reference sequence). The CDR3 sequence is CSARELGGAMRETQYF. The CDR3 bases are TGCAGTGCTAGAGAGCTGGGTGGGGCTATGCGAGAGACCCAGTACTTC.

With respect to this clonotype: Relative to the germline gene, one junction end is altered; a read error may explain this. The chain has TRBV6-1 and TRBJ2-1; 7 positions match TRBD2. In germline, CDR1 is MNHNS, CDR2 SASEGT. There are 13 residues in the CDR3. CDR3 amino acids: CASSRDPTHPSGF. CDR3 coding DNA: TGTGCCAGCAGTCGCGACCCAACCCATCCTAGCGGCTTC.

The chain carries TRBV24-1 and TRBJ2-5; perhaps D is TRBD1 or TRBD2 (5 bases each). The germline V and J ends were trimmed by 10 bases and 2 bases, with 25 bases remaining between them. CDR3 length: 17 amino acids. The germline gives CDR1 KGHDR, CDR2 SFDVKD. The CDR3 loop is CATREGVGAGGQETQYF. CDR3 nucleotides: TGTGCCACGAGGGAAGGGGTCGGGGCAGGTGGACAAGAGACCCAGTACTTC.

This clonotype was observed a single time. Germline and junction disagree at one end, which may indicate a read error. V and J are TRBV20-1 and TRBJ2-3; 11 nucleotides match TRBD2. The germline CDR1 and CDR2 sequences are DFQATT and SNEGSKA (reference sequence). This CDR3 comprises 15 residues. The CDR3 DNA follows: TGCAGTGCCAAAGCGTTAGCGGGGGGGCGAGATCCGCAGTATTTT. This gives the protein CSAKALAGGRDPQYF.

V usage is TRBV5-1 and J usage is TRBJ1-2, with 10 nucleotides matching TRBD1. Germline CDR1 is SGHRS and CDR2 is YFSETQ. The V and J ends lost 4 bases and 4 bases, in that order; junction bases with no gene match: 10. The CDR3 covers 16 residues. The CDR3 nucleotides read TGCGCCAGCAGCCAGGGAGGGGGACAGGGGCTCTATGGCTACACCTTC. This translates into CASSQGGGQGLYGYTF.

The rearrangement links TRBV11-2 to TRBJ1-1, with D maybe TRBD1 (5 bases). Germline CDR1 is SGHAT and CDR2 is FQNNGV. Trimming shortened V by 1 base and J by 8 bases, and 17 bases separated the two germline ends. The CDR3 contains 15 residues. CDR3 in DNA: TGTGCCAGCAGCTTAGTGCCGCAGGGCTCGACCGAAGCTTTCTTT. It yields the protein CASSLVPQGSTEAFF.

Within the sample, this clonotype is large. This rearrangement joins TRBV6-1 to TRBJ1-3; 7 bases align to TRBD1. This CDR3 contains 15 residues. Looked up from germline, CDR1 is MNHNS and CDR2 is SASEGT. The V gene end was trimmed by 5 bases and the J gene end by 5 bases; junction bases not matched to a gene: 9. CDR3 residues: CASSQNPDRRNTIYF. The CDR3 nucleotides read TGTGCCAGCAGTCAAAATCCGGACAGGAGAAACACCATATATTTT.

The chain is built from TRBV19 and TRBJ2-7; D is unresolved. The CDR3 has 11 residues. Germline V gene sequence: CDR1 LNHDA, CDR2 SQIVND (reference sequence). The V end was cut by 7 bases, the J end by 1 base, with 5 bases between. This chain's CDR3 is CASMGSYEQYF. CDR3 DNA sequence: TGTGCCAGTATGGGATCCTACGAGCAGTACTTC.

This chain uses TRBV6-1 with TRBJ1-5, with TRBD1 matching 10 bases. V was clipped by 6 bases and J by 1 base; unmatched bases: 0. This CDR3 comprises 14 residues. CDR1 and CDR2 (germline): MNHNS, SASEGT. CDR3 bases: TGTGCCAGCAGGGGACAGGGGAGCAATCAGCCCCAGCATTTT. The encoded protein is CASRGQGSNQPQHF.

The V and J genes are TRBV20-1 and TRBJ1-5; D possibly corresponds to TRBD1 (5 bases). Germline loops: CDR1 DFQATT, CDR2 SNEGSKA (reference sequence). Trimming pared 3 bases from V and 0 bases from J, leaving 18 bases between. The CDR3 totals 17 residues. The CDR3 DNA reads TGCAGTGCTAGTCCTGCGGGTATGGGGGTTAGCAATCAGCCCCAGCATTTT. It encodes CSASPAGMGVSNQPQHF.

This rearrangement joins TRBV30 to TRBJ1-1; D call uncertain. Per germline, CDR1 GTSNPN and CDR2 SVGIG (reference sequence). V was shortened by 3 bases and J by 5 bases, with 13 bases between the two germline ends. The CDR3 covers 13 residues. CDR3 loop: CAWRGGGRTEAFF. The CDR3 nucleotides read TGTGCCTGGAGGGGCGGTGGGCGGACTGAAGCTTTCTTT.

CDR3 sequence: CSVQEGTGNTEAFF. In nucleotides, the CDR3 is TGCAGCGTTCAGGAGGGGACAGGGAACACTGAAGCTTTCTTT. This chain links TRBV29-1 with TRBJ1-1, with TRBD1 identical over 8 bases. This CDR3 is built from 14 residues. Germline CDR1 reads SQVTM; CDR2 reads ANQGSEA. With 5 bases clipped from V and 1 base from J, the junction kept 6 bases outside the gene matches.

This clonotype turned up a few times. The V and J genes are TRBV24-1 and TRBJ1-6; D is uncertain. Trimming removed 3 bases at V and 5 bases at J, with 13 bases between. Germline CDR1 reads KGHDR; CDR2 reads SFDVKD. CDR3 length: 16 amino acids. Here the CDR3 DNA reads TGTGCCACCAGTGATGCCCGCAAGGCAGATAATTCACCCCTCCACTTT. This codes for CATSDARKADNSPLHF.

This chain uses TRBV30 with TRBJ1-2; 8 bases agree with TRBD1. This CDR3 region has 13 residues. Trimming cost V 4 bases and J 2 bases; bases outside gene matches: 3. Looked up from germline, CDR1 is GTSNPN and CDR2 is SVGIG (reference sequence). Here the CDR3 DNA reads TGTGCCTGGACAGGGGGCGCGAACTATGGCTACACCTTC. Translated: CAWTGGANYGYTF. Drawing the rest from reference TRBV30 and TRBJ1-2, the complete variable domain is SQTIHQWPATLVQPVGSPLSLECTVEGTSNPNLYWYRQAAGRGLQLLFYSVGIGQISSEVPQNLSASRPQDRQFILSSKKLLLSDSGFYLCAWTGGANYGYTFGSGTRLTVV.

The chain employs TRBV25-1 and TRBJ1-6; 7 nucleotides match TRBD1. This CDR3 region has 15 residues. V shed 1 base, J shed 9 bases, and the junction held 6 bases outside the gene matches. Germline V CDR1 and CDR2: MGHDK, SYGVNS. The DNA of the CDR3 is TGTGCCAGCAGTGAATTTACAGGGGCACGTTCACCCCTCCACTTT. Translating gives CASSEFTGARSPLHF.

This sequence joins TRBV15 and TRBJ2-7; TRBD2 aligns across 8 bases. J lost 2 bases, V lost 0 bases, and 6 bases had no gene match. Germline V gene data show CDR1 as LNHNV and CDR2 as YYDKDF (reference sequence). The CDR3 is 16 residues long. The CDR3 region has the DNA TGTGCCACCAGCAGAGATCTCGTCGGGGGGGCCTACGAGCAGTACTTC. Protein sequence: CATSRDLVGGAYEQYF.

The chain is built from TRBV6-5 and TRBJ1-1; a possible D gene is TRBD1 (5 bases). Germline CDR1 MNHEY, CDR2 SVGAGI. The CDR3 has 14 amino acids. Trimming pared 0 bases from V and 7 bases from J, leaving 12 bases between. The CDR3 region is CASSYSTAGGEAFF. In DNA, the CDR3 is TGTGCCAGCAGTTACTCGACAGCAGGCGGTGAAGCTTTCTTT.

The V call is TRBV7-3, the J call TRBJ2-5; D unclear. The germline V gene encodes CDR1 SGHTA and CDR2 FQGTGA. There are 13 residues in the CDR3. V lost 1 base, J lost 1 base, and 4 bases lay in between. The CDR3 sequence is CASSLISQETQYF. DNA of the CDR3: TGTGCCAGCAGCTTAATATCCCAAGAGACCCAGTACTTC.

In this sample, this clonotype turned up once. The rearrangement uses TRBV28 and TRBJ1-5; TRBD1 might be the D (6 bases). The germline CDR1 and CDR2 sequences are MDHEN and SYDVKM. V lost 6 bases to trimming and J lost 5 bases, with 17 bases between them. The CDR3 length is 15 residues. In DNA, the CDR3 is TGTGCCAGCAGGCCGATTAGGGGGGGGCATCAGCCCCAGCATTTT. Encoded protein: CASRPIRGGHQPQHF.

The chain couples TRBV20-1 to TRBJ1-5; D is unresolved. V gave up 2 bases and J gave up 5 bases, with 19 bases separating them. The CDR3 runs to 16 residues. Germline CDR1 DFQATT, CDR2 SNEGSKA (reference sequence). The CDR3: CSARLASGGPHQPQHF. The CDR3, as DNA: TGCAGTGCTAGATTGGCTTCGGGAGGCCCCCATCAGCCCCAGCATTTT.

V is TRBV18 and J is TRBJ1-1; 7 nucleotides agree with TRBD1. In germline, CDR1 is KGHSH, CDR2 LQKENI. V lost 6 bases, J lost 0 bases, and 4 bases stayed unmatched. This CDR3 region has 14 residues. CDR3 sequence reads: CASSGTAMNTEAFF. The CDR3 bases are TGTGCCAGCTCCGGGACAGCCATGAACACTGAAGCTTTCTTT. The whole variable domain, remainder taken from reference TRBV18 and TRBJ1-1, is NAGVMQNPRHLVRRRGQEARLRCSPMKGHSHVYWYRQLPEEGLKFMVYLQKENIIDESGMPKERFSAEFPKEGPSILRIQQVVRGDSAAYFCASSGTAMNTEAFFGQGTRLTVV.